The source of this T cell receptor (beta chain) is a study of blood T cell repertoires in COVID-19. Study information: Both acute and convalescent COVID-19 samples were obtained from the United States, Italy and Spain. T cells, B-cell-depleted T cells, or PBMCs provided the cDNA or gDNA that served as material.

Enrollment of patients from Seattle took place during active infection, with longitudinal follow-up. Assay used: immunoSEQ multiplex PCR; TCRdb lists only in-frame clones, some missing. The sample contains a few hundred thousand clones, around 90% of which appear only once. Sequencing was done on a sample of peripheral blood. This receptor was taken from a woman between 45 and 65 years old with COVID-19, enrolled during active disease.

The DNA for the CDR3 is TGTGCCAGCAGCTCTCAAACCGGGACTAGCGGGAGTTATCGCACAGATACGCAGTATTTT. Residues: CASSSQTGTSGSYRTDTQYF. The chain is built from TRBV9 and TRBJ2-3, with TRBD2 matching over 14 bases. The CDR3 is 20 residues long. The ends lost 4 bases at V and 1 base at J; junction bases unmatched: 14. CDR1 SGDLS and CDR2 YYNGEE come from the germline V gene.